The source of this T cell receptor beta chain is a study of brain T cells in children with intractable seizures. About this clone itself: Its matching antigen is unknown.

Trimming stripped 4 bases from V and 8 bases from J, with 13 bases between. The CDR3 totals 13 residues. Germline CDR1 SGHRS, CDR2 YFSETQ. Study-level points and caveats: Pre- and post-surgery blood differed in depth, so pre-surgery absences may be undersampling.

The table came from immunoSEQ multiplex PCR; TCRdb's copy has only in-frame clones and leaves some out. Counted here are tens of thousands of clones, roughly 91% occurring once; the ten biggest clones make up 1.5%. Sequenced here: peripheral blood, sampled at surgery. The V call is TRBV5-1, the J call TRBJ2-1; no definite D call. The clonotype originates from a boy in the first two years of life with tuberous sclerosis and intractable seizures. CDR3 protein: CASSPYYMDEQFF. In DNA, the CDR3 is TGCGCCAGCAGCCCCTACTATATGGATGAGCAGTTCTTC.